The 3 T cell receptor beta chains listed next were all sequenced from one sample in a study of T cell changes during pregnancy in multiple sclerosis. Only in-frame clones appear in the TCRdb table, and some are missing; sequencing was by immunoSEQ multiplex PCR. The sample yields approximately 40,000 clones, around 90% seen once. Sequences were derived from CD4+ T cells from peripheral blood mononuclear cells, sampled after pregnancy. These receptors all stem from a female donor in good health, enrolled as a control in a pregnancy study.

J is TRBJ1-2 and V is TRBV20-1; a weak D match, TRBD1 (5 bases). Germline assignment: CDR1 DFQATT and CDR2 SNEGSKA (reference sequence). The V gene lost 0 bases and the J gene lost 7 bases, with 6 bases spanning the gap. The CDR3 spans 11 residues. The CDR3 sequence is CSAREGPGYTF. The CDR3 region has the DNA TGCAGTGCTAGAGAGGGGCCTGGCTACACCTTC.

This sequence joins TRBV11-3 and TRBJ2-7, with 9 bases that match TRBD1. Trimming removed 5 bases from V and 2 bases from J; junction bases left unmatched: 4. CDR3 length: 14 amino acids. CDR1 and CDR2 (germline): SGHNT, YENEEA. The CDR3 reads CASSPRQGAYEQYF. The DNA of the CDR3 is TGTGCCAGCAGCCCACGACAGGGGGCCTACGAGCAGTACTTC.

The J gene is TRBJ2-7, the V gene TRBV7-2, with a tentative D call TRBD2 (7 bases). The germline V and J ends were trimmed by 5 bases and 4 bases, with 18 bases remaining between them. CDR1 and CDR2 from the germline V gene are SGHTA and FQGNSA. The CDR3 totals 15 residues. The CDR3 nucleotides are TGTGCCAGCAGCGTTGGGGGGGGGCGGCGATACGAGCAGTACTTC. This codes for CASSVGGGRRYEQYF.